Below, 30 T cell receptor beta chains from the same sample are listed, as sequenced in a study of blood T cell repertoires in COVID-19. Profiling relied on immunoSEQ multiplex PCR, and the TCRdb table lists in-frame clones only, not all of them. Here the sample spans about 200,000 clones, around nine tenths being singletons. What was sequenced was peripheral blood. All receptors come from a man aged 55 to 70 with acute or convalescent COVID-19.

J is TRBJ1-4 and V is TRBV6-1, with 9 bases that match TRBD1. With 1 base clipped from V and 4 bases from J, the junction kept 4 bases outside the gene matches. CDR3 length equals 16 residues. Per the germline V gene, CDR1 is MNHNS and CDR2 is SASEGT. The CDR3 sequence: CASSEGLGQGNEKLFF. In nucleotides, the CDR3 is TGTGCCAGCAGTGAAGGACTGGGACAGGGTAATGAAAAACTGTTTTTT.

The chain couples TRBV29-1 to TRBJ1-1; D ambiguous. The germline CDR1 and CDR2 sequences are SQVTM and ANQGSEA. Trimming removed 3 bases at V and 2 bases at J, with 10 bases between. The CDR3 is 13 amino acids. The CDR3 nucleotides read TGCAGCGTTGAGGCCAGTCCTAACACTGAAGCTTTCTTT. Translated: CSVEASPNTEAFF.

The gene calls are TRBV5-4 and TRBJ1-1, with D tentatively TRBD1 (5 bases). Trimming left V 0 bases short and J 4 bases short, with 16 bases between. There are 16 residues in the CDR3. The V gene's germline CDR1 is SGHNT and CDR2 YYREEE (reference sequence). DNA for the CDR3: TGTGCCAGCAGCTTGGGACGACCCAGGGAAGGCACTGAAGCTTTCTTT. It specifies CASSLGRPREGTEAFF.

The genes are TRBV5-4 and TRBJ1-2, with 11 bases fitting TRBD1. The CDR3 consists of 14 residues. Trimming cost V 7 bases and J 5 bases; bases outside gene matches: 7. Germline lookup yields CDR1 SGHNT and CDR2 YYREEE (reference sequence). CDR3 sequence (DNA): TGTGCCAGCGGAGGACAGGGGGCGGCGTATGGCTACACCTTC. Protein: CASGGQGAAYGYTF.

This clone was detected only a few times. The V call is TRBV6-5, the J call TRBJ2-3; 8 bases line up with TRBD2. CDR1 MNHEY and CDR2 SVGAGI come from the germline V gene. This CDR3 has 16 amino acids. V trimming: 4 bases; J trimming: 1 base; junction bases outside the gene matches: 7. CDR3 residues: CASSSPGSGGTDTQYF. The CDR3 nucleotides read TGTGCCAGCAGTTCCCCGGGTAGCGGGGGCACAGATACGCAGTATTTT.

The rearrangement joins TRBV5-3 to TRBJ2-7, with TRBD1 identical over 8 bases. TRBV5-3 is sorted into the ORF group, with uncertain function. The CDR3 runs 14 residues. The trim removed 2 bases at V and 7 bases at J, leaving 8 bases unmatched. The CDR3 DNA reads as TGTGCCAGAAGCTTCGGGACAGGTACGGGGGAGCAGTACTTC. Translated: CARSFGTGTGEQYF.

The chain combines TRBV5-1 with TRBJ1-1, with D perhaps TRBD1 (5 bases). Germline CDR1 reads SGHRS; CDR2 reads YFSETQ. The ends were cut back, 4 bases at V and 3 bases at J, with 19 bases in the middle. The CDR3 extends over 16 amino acids. DNA of the CDR3: TGCGCCAGCAGCCGAAATCCTGACCGGGGGGACACTGAAGCTTTCTTT. Encoded protein: CASSRNPDRGDTEAFF.

This chain uses TRBV5-1 with TRBJ1-4, with 7 nucleotides matching TRBD1. The CDR3 is made up of 18 amino acids. CDR1 is SGHRS and CDR2 is YFSETQ in the germline V gene. V lost 0 bases, J lost 0 bases, and 8 bases stayed unmatched. DNA for the CDR3: TGCGCCAGCAGCTTGGGGGGGACAGAGGGTACAACTAATGAAAAACTGTTTTTT. It specifies CASSLGGTEGTTNEKLFF.

This chain connects TRBV24-1 to TRBJ1-2, with a weak D call TRBD1 (6 bases). V dropped 3 bases and J dropped 5 bases, with 12 bases sitting between them. CDR1 and CDR2 (germline): KGHDR, SFDVKD. This CDR3 is built from 14 residues. The CDR3, as DNA: TGTGCCACCAGTGATGATGACAGGTTTTATGGCTACACCTTC. Translating it yields CATSDDDRFYGYTF.

V gene TRBV3-1 (or the pseudogene TRBV3-2) combines with J gene TRBJ2-1, with 10 positions matching TRBD2. V was clipped by 0 bases and J by 5 bases; unmatched bases: 4. CDR3 length: 16 amino acids. Germline CDR1 is LGHDT and CDR2 is YNNKEL (reference sequence). Here the CDR3 DNA reads TGTGCCAGCAGCCAAGATAGCGGGGGGCCAAACAATGAGCAGTTCTTC. This sequence encodes CASSQDSGGPNNEQFF.

This sequence joins TRBV7-8 and TRBJ1-6; no definite D call. V lost 5 bases and J lost 13, with 12 bases in between. Germline CDR1 reads SGHVS; CDR2 reads FQNEAQ. This CDR3 contains 12 residues. The CDR3 sequence is CASSPPRLPLHF. The CDR3, as DNA: TGTGCCAGCAGCCCCCCCAGGCTCCCCCTCCACTTT. Together with reference TRBV7-8 and TRBJ1-6, the CDR3 gives the full variable domain: GAGVSQSPRYKVAKRGQDVALRCDPISGHVSLFWYQQALGQGPEFLTYFQNEAQLDKSGLPSDRFFAERPEGSVSTLKIQRTQQEDSAVYLCASSPPRLPLHFGNGTRLTVT.

The chain joins TRBV6-4 to TRBJ1-1, with D maybe TRBD1 (6 bases). The CDR3 loop spans 14 amino acids. From germline, CDR1 is MRHNA and CDR2 SNTAGT. V was trimmed by 0 bases and J by 1 base, leaving 6 bases between them. The DNA of the CDR3 is TGTGCCAGCAGTGACTCAGGGGGGAACACTGAAGCTTTCTTT. It translates to CASSDSGGNTEAFF.

The chain uses TRBV7-2 and TRBJ2-5; TRBD2 matches 11 bases. The germline V gene encodes CDR1 SGHTA and CDR2 FQGNSA. This CDR3 has 18 residues. Trimming took 2 bases from V and 2 from J; bases not matched to a gene: 10. CDR3 region: CASSLNRLAGGGQETQYF. The CDR3, as DNA: TGTGCCAGCAGCTTAAATCGGCTAGCGGGGGGCGGTCAAGAGACCCAGTACTTC.

In its sample, this clone was seen once. J is TRBJ2-3 and V is TRBV5-1; 10 bases align to TRBD2. This CDR3 region has 16 residues. Germline CDR1 SGHRS, CDR2 YFSETQ. J was trimmed by 5 bases and V by 2 bases; bases with no gene match: 8. The chain's CDR3 is CASSFQSSGGGDTQYF. In DNA, the CDR3 is TGCGCCAGCAGCTTCCAATCTAGCGGGGGAGGAGATACGCAGTATTTT.

The chain joins TRBV13 to TRBJ2-5; the match to TRBD2 covers 8 bases. V lost 4 bases, J lost 5 bases, and 12 bases stayed unmatched. The CDR3 is 16 amino acids. Germline V gives CDR1 PRHDT, CDR2 FYEKMQ (reference sequence). CDR3 amino acids: CASSSSLAGGGETQYF. The CDR3 nucleotides read TGTGCCAGCAGCTCCTCACTCGCGGGGGGAGGGGAGACCCAGTACTTC.

The CDR3 region is CASSIFRGSETQYF. CDR3 DNA: TGTGCCAGTAGTATATTCCGGGGGTCAGAGACCCAGTACTTC. The chain has TRBV19 and TRBJ2-5, with D tentatively TRBD2 (6 bases). The CDR3 spans 14 residues. In germline, CDR1 is LNHDA, CDR2 SQIVND (reference sequence). V lost 2 bases and J lost 4, with 11 bases in between.

The DNA for the CDR3 is TGTGCCAGCAGCCGCCCCCACACAGGGAATGACGAGCAGTACTTC. Its protein is CASSRPHTGNDEQYF. The chain combines TRBV5-4 with TRBJ2-7, with a tentative D call TRBD1 (6 bases). The CDR3 is 15 amino acids. CDR1 is SGHNT and CDR2 is YYREEE in the germline V gene (reference sequence). V dropped 4 bases and J dropped 5 bases, with 19 bases sitting between them.

The chain combines TRBV6-6 with TRBJ1-6; a weak D match, TRBD1 (6 bases). The CDR3 extends over 16 amino acids. V dropped 5 bases and J dropped 14 bases, with 25 bases sitting between them. Per germline, CDR1 MNHNY and CDR2 SVGAGI (reference sequence). CDR3 nucleotide sequence: TGTGCCAGCAGTACCCCCCCGGACAGTATACTTGGGGCCCTCCACTTT. Translated: CASSTPPDSILGALHF.

The chain links TRBV7-8 to TRBJ2-5, with 10 bases lining up with TRBD2. CDR3 size: 16 residues. Germline V gives CDR1 SGHVS, CDR2 FQNEAQ. V gave up 5 bases and J gave up 2 bases; unmatched junction bases: 8. CDR3 nucleotide sequence: TGTGCCAGCAGCAATAGCGGGGGGATCTCTCAAGAGACCCAGTACTTC. Translating gives CASSNSGGISQETQYF.

The J gene is TRBJ1-2, the V gene TRBV27, with 9 bases aligning to TRBD1. The V gene end was trimmed by 10 bases and the J gene end by 5 bases; junction bases not matched to a gene: 14. Germline V lookup: CDR1 MNHEY, CDR2 SMNVEV (reference sequence). The CDR3 extends over 15 amino acids. Written as DNA, the CDR3 is TGTGCCACCTCAGAAGGGACAGGGCGCCCTTATGGCTACACCTTC. It yields the protein CATSEGTGRPYGYTF.

J is TRBJ2-1 and V is TRBV5-1, with TRBD2 matching 9 bases. This CDR3 has 18 residues. The V gene end was trimmed by 4 bases and the J gene end by 8 bases; junction bases not matched to a gene: 19. The germline CDR1 and CDR2 sequences are SGHRS and YFSETQ. CDR3 sequence: CASSPRSAAGGPEDEQFF. The DNA for the CDR3 is TGCGCCAGCAGCCCCCGTTCGGCCGCGGGGGGGCCTGAGGATGAGCAGTTCTTC.

CDR3 sequence (DNA): TGTGCCAGCAGCTTAGGTGGGACAGGGGATTCACCCCTCCACTTT. Translated: CASSLGGTGDSPLHF. This chain joins TRBV7-3 and TRBJ1-6; TRBD1 matches at 10 bases. The germline V gene encodes CDR1 SGHTA and CDR2 FQGTGA. The CDR3 is 15 residues long. Trimming cost V 2 bases and J 8 bases; bases outside gene matches: 3.

The V and J genes are TRBV19 and TRBJ1-1; maybe TRBD1 (6 bases). CDR1 and CDR2 (germline): LNHDA, SQIVND (reference sequence). This CDR3 is 13 amino acids long. Trimming cost V 6 bases and J 5 bases, with 13 bases left between them. CDR3 residues: CASSLRGGTEAFF. The CDR3 DNA reads TGTGCCAGTAGCCTCAGGGGCGGGACTGAAGCTTTCTTT. Using reference TRBV19 and TRBJ1-1 for the parts outside the CDR3, the full variable domain is DGGITQSPKYLFRKEGQNVTLSCEQNLNHDAMYWYRQDPGQGLRLIYYSQIVNDFQKGDIAEGYSVSREKKESFPLTVTSAQKNPTAFYLCASSLRGGTEAFFGQGTRLTVV.

V and J are TRBV27 and TRBJ1-6, with D maybe TRBD1 (5 bases). Trimming shortened V by 3 bases and J by 4 bases, and 16 bases separated the two germline ends. CDR1 and CDR2 from the germline V gene are MNHEY and SMNVEV (reference sequence). The CDR3 sequence is 17 residues long. The CDR3 nucleotides are TGTGCCAGCAGTTTCGGGGGATCCACCCTATATAATTCACCCCTCCACTTT. Protein: CASSFGGSTLYNSPLHF.

The chain joins TRBV5-6 to TRBJ2-7, with 7 positions matching TRBD2. This CDR3 comprises 16 residues. CDR1 and CDR2 from the germline V gene are SGHDT and YYEEEE. Trimming cost V 3 bases and J 1 base; bases outside gene matches: 10. This CDR3 reads CASSYEPGLKSYEQYF. CDR3 bases: TGTGCCAGCAGCTATGAACCGGGACTAAAATCCTACGAGCAGTACTTC.

The chain uses TRBV6-4 and TRBJ2-3, with 8 bases lining up with TRBD1. CDR1 is MRHNA, CDR2 SNTAGT, per germline. The trim removed 4 bases at V and 3 bases at J, leaving 3 bases unmatched. The CDR3 has 14 residues. The CDR3 nucleotides are TGTGCCAGCAGTGCCCGACAGGGGACAGATACGCAGTATTTT. Amino acid sequence: CASSARQGTDTQYF.

The chain joins TRBV3-1 (or the pseudogene TRBV3-2) to TRBJ1-2; D gene unclear. From germline, CDR1 is LGHDT and CDR2 YNNKEL (reference sequence). Trimming left V 3 bases short and J 3 bases short, with 11 bases between. The CDR3 has 14 residues. CDR3 coding DNA: TGTGCCAGCAGCCACAGCGGACGAGACTATGGCTACACCTTC. It encodes CASSHSGRDYGYTF.

This chain uses TRBV14 with TRBJ2-2; possible D gene TRBD2, 7 bases. The V and J ends lost 2 bases and 5 bases respectively, with 15 bases between them. The CDR3 extends over 16 amino acids. CDR1 and CDR2 (germline): SGHDN, FVKESK. The chain's CDR3 is CASSQRGGLGTGELFF. In DNA, the CDR3 is TGTGCCAGCAGCCAAAGGGGGGGCCTTGGGACCGGGGAGCTGTTTTTT.

The rearrangement joins TRBV3-1 (or the pseudogene TRBV3-2) to TRBJ1-1; 7 bases agree with TRBD1. Trimming cost V 2 bases and J 0 bases; bases outside gene matches: 6. Germline values: CDR1 LGHDT, CDR2 YNNKEL (reference sequence). This CDR3 is built from 16 residues. CDR3 residues: CASSQSAGTVNTEAFF. CDR3 nucleotide sequence: TGTGCCAGCAGCCAATCAGCCGGGACAGTGAACACTGAAGCTTTCTTT.

CDR3 bases: TGTGCCAGCAGCTTAGGGACAGCCACCGGGGAGCTGTTTTTT. It specifies CASSLGTATGELFF. V gene TRBV11-3 combines with J gene TRBJ2-2; possible D gene TRBD1, 6 bases. V dropped 1 base and J dropped 4 bases, with 7 bases sitting between them. This CDR3 has 14 amino acids. The germline V gene encodes CDR1 SGHNT and CDR2 YENEEA.